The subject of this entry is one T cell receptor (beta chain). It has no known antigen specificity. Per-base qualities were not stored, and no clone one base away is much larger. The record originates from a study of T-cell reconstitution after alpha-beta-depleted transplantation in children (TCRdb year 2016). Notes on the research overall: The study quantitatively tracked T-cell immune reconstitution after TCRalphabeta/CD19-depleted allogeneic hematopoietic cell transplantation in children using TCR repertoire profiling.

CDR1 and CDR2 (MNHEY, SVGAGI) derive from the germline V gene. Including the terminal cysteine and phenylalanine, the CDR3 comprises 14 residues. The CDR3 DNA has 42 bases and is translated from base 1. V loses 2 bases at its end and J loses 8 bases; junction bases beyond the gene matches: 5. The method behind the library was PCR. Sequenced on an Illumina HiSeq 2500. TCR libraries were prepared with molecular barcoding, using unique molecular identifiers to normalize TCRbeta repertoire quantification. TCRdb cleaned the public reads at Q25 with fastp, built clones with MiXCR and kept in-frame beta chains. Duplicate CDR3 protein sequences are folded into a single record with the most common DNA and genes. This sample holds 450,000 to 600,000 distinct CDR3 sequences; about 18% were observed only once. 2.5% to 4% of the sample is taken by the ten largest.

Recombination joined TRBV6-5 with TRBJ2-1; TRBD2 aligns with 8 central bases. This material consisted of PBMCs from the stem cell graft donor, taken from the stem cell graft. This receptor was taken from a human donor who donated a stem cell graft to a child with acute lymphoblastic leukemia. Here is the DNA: TGTGCCAGCAGTTACGAGCGGGAGACTGATGAGCAGTTCTTC. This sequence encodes CASSYERETDEQFF.